Described below is a single T cell receptor (beta chain) sequence and its context. Its target is unknown. The CDR3 extends over 16 amino acids. Germline CDR1 is SGHRS and CDR2 is YFSETQ. The V segment lost 0 bases and the J segment 4 bases; nucleotides outside the gene matches: 10. The data are from a study of beta chain features in type 1 diabetes. Reverse transcription of all isolated RNA meant that expressed TCRB transcripts were sequenced. Average reads per stem cell-like memory T cell sample were around 1 million. Some clones are missing from TCRdb's copy, which holds only in-frame ones; the method was immunoSEQ multiplex PCR. The data hold approximately 46,000 clones, with around 40% observed a single time. Populations isolated by sorting all had purity greater than 95%. General study findings and limits: More deletions and fewer insertions at VDJ junctions were seen in type 1 diabetes patients. Among all four CD4+ subsets, Type 1 diabetes patients had TCRB CDR3s that were moderately but significantly shorter.

The chain combines TRBV5-1 with TRBJ2-7; 7 nucleotides align to TRBD2. The material sequenced was stem cell memory CD4+ T cells from blood. The clonotype was recovered from a man under 40 with type 1 diabetes. The CDR3 bases are TGCGCCAGCAGCTTGGGGGCTAGCGGAGTGGGTTACGAGCAGTACTTC. Its translation is CASSLGASGVGYEQYF.